The 32 T cell receptor beta chains below come from one sample, sequenced in a study of T-cell reconstitution after alpha-beta-depleted transplantation in children. For TCRbeta, the library was prepared with unique molecular identifiers. Using its own MiXCR run on the PCR reads, TCRdb lists one record per CDR3 protein. The data show roughly 350,000 distinct CDR3 sequences, over 9% seen once. Here the sequenced sample was PBMCs from the stem cell graft donor, taken from the stem cell graft. The source of these receptors is a human donor who donated a stem cell graft to a child with acute lymphoblastic leukemia.

This clonotype was seen at least ten times. The J gene is TRBJ2-1, the V gene TRBV10-3; TRBD2 matches 8 bases. The germline V gene has CDR1 ENHRY and CDR2 SYGVKD. The CDR3 spans 13 residues. The ends lost 6 bases at V and 10 bases at J; junction bases unmatched: 8. The CDR3 sequence is CAIRPGLAGEQFF. The DNA for the CDR3 is TGTGCCATCAGACCGGGTCTAGCGGGCGAGCAGTTCTTC.

The V call is TRBV7-2, the J call TRBJ1-5; no clear D gene. The V end was cut by 1 base, the J end by 1 base, with 14 bases between. In germline, CDR1 is SGHTA, CDR2 FQGNSA. There are 17 residues in the CDR3. The CDR3 region has the DNA TGTGCCAGCAGCTTAGTAGGGCGAGGATTAAGCAATCAGCCCCAGCATTTT. As protein: CASSLVGRGLSNQPQHF.

The chain uses TRBV7-8 and TRBJ2-7, with unresolved D. The CDR3 consists of 15 residues. Between the trimmed V and J ends, which lost 5 bases and 2 bases, there was a span of 16 bases. Per the germline V gene, CDR1 is SGHVS and CDR2 is FQNEAQ. CDR3 in amino acids: CASSPGRGTTYEQYF. CDR3 sequence (DNA): TGTGCCAGCAGCCCCGGTAGAGGAACCACCTACGAGCAGTACTTC.

This clonotype was seen only a few times. In DNA, the CDR3 is TGCGCCAGCAGCTTGGAGGGACGGCCCTATAATTCACCCCTCCACTTT. Its protein is CASSLEGRPYNSPLHF. This sequence joins TRBV5-1 and TRBJ1-6, with D perhaps matching TRBD1 (5 bases). This CDR3 spans 16 amino acids. Germline V CDR1 and CDR2: SGHRS, YFSETQ. Deletions cut 0 bases from V and 2 bases from J, with 9 bases between.

There are a few counts of this clonotype. The chain combines TRBV7-6 with TRBJ2-3; D may be TRBD1 (6 bases). The V end lost 1 base, the J end lost 4 bases, and 12 bases lay between the germline ends. Germline V CDR1 and CDR2: SGHVS, FNYEAQ. This CDR3 is 15 amino acids long. For the CDR3, the DNA is TGTGCCAGCAGCTTAGGTACCAGGGGCGCAGATACGCAGTATTTT. The encoded protein is CASSLGTRGADTQYF.

This clonotype has more than one count but fewer than ten. This CDR3 is CASSYLGAAQPQHF. CDR3 DNA sequence: TGTGCCAGCAGTTACTTAGGGGCGGCTCAGCCCCAGCATTTT. V gene TRBV28 combines with J gene TRBJ1-5; D is possibly TRBD1 (5 bases). CDR3 length equals 14 residues. CDR1 MDHEN and CDR2 SYDVKM come from the germline V gene. The V gene lost 4 bases and the J gene lost 6 bases, with 13 bases spanning the gap.

The rearrangement uses TRBV4-1 and TRBJ2-3; maybe TRBD1 (6 bases). Germline V gene sequence: CDR1 MGHRA, CDR2 YSYEKL. The germline V and J ends were trimmed by 3 bases and 7 bases, with 20 bases remaining between them. The CDR3 has 16 residues. CDR3 in DNA: TGCGCCAGCAGCCAGTCTTCCAGGGGTTTATCTCATACGCAGTATTTT. Its protein is CASSQSSRGLSHTQYF.

The chain links TRBV6-2 or TRBV6-3 to TRBJ2-7; 8 bases align to TRBD1. This CDR3 has 15 residues. V lost 6 bases, J lost 2 bases, and 9 bases stayed unmatched. Per germline, CDR1 MNHEY and CDR2 SVGEGT. The CDR3 spells CASRNGGQGAYEQYF. CDR3 nucleotides: TGTGCCAGCAGAAACGGAGGACAGGGCGCCTACGAGCAGTACTTC.

J is TRBJ2-1 and V is TRBV18; tentatively, D is TRBD1 (6 bases). Between the trimmed V and J ends, which lost 0 bases and 8 bases, there was a span of 17 bases. This CDR3 contains 16 residues. Germline loops: CDR1 KGHSH, CDR2 LQKENI. CDR3 sequence (DNA): TGTGCCAGCTCACCACCCAAGGGGGAAAATCACGATGAGCAGTTCTTC. This encodes CASSPPKGENHDEQFF.

The J gene is TRBJ1-5, the V gene TRBV18; D perhaps matches TRBD1 (5 bases). The V gene lost 5 bases and the J gene lost 8 bases, with 10 bases spanning the gap. CDR1 and CDR2 from the germline V gene are KGHSH and LQKENI. The CDR3 covers 12 residues. The CDR3 region has the DNA TGTGCCAGCTCAGAGCAGGGTAAGCCCCAGCATTTT. Translation: CASSEQGKPQHF.

This clonotype was counted between two and nine times. This chain links TRBV20-1 with TRBJ2-1; maybe TRBD2 (6 bases). V was cut by 4 bases and J by 2 bases, with 12 bases left in between. The CDR3 runs to 14 residues. The V gene's germline CDR1 is DFQATT and CDR2 SNEGSKA (reference sequence). For the CDR3, the DNA is TGCAGTGCTACCCCCCCGGGAGCCTACAATGAGCAGTTCTTC. Translated: CSATPPGAYNEQFF.

This clonotype was counted between two and nine times. The chain joins TRBV20-1 to TRBJ1-5, with D tentatively TRBD1 (5 bases). The CDR3 extends over 14 amino acids. V lost 4 bases to trimming and J lost 4 bases, with 14 bases between them. Germline V gene data show CDR1 as DFQATT and CDR2 as SNEGSKA (reference sequence). The CDR3 nucleotides read TGCAGTGCTATTAGAATGGGGACTAATCAGCCCCAGCATTTT. Residues: CSAIRMGTNQPQHF.

This clonotype showed up just a few times. This chain joins TRBV29-1 and TRBJ2-2, with TRBD1 matching over 10 bases. This CDR3 region has 14 residues. Germline CDR1 SQVTM, CDR2 ANQGSEA. V trimming: 3 bases; J trimming: 7 bases; junction bases outside the gene matches: 5. Here the CDR3 reads CSVEGGQGIGELFF. The CDR3 DNA reads TGCAGCGTTGAGGGGGGACAGGGGATCGGGGAGCTGTTTTTT.

The J gene is TRBJ2-2, the V gene TRBV4-2, with TRBD1 matching over 8 bases. The ends lost 2 bases at V and 5 bases at J; junction bases unmatched: 4. CDR3 length equals 15 residues. From germline, CDR1 is LGHNA and CDR2 YNFKEQ. The CDR3 sequence is CASSQTGGKTGELFF. The DNA of the CDR3 is TGTGCCAGCAGCCAAACAGGGGGTAAAACCGGGGAGCTGTTTTTT.

The genes are TRBV20-1 and TRBJ1-2, with 7 nucleotides matching TRBD1. Per the germline V gene, CDR1 is DFQATT and CDR2 is SNEGSKA (reference sequence). Losses at the gene ends were 0 bases for V and 7 bases for J; bases not matched to a gene: 8. CDR3 length: 14 residues. The CDR3 loop is CSARDGRGPSGYTF. The CDR3, as DNA: TGCAGTGCTAGAGATGGTAGGGGGCCGAGTGGCTACACCTTC.

This clonotype has a count of ten or more. This chain links TRBV5-1 with TRBJ2-1; 8 bases are a match to TRBD2. The trim removed 0 bases at V and 5 bases at J, leaving 1 base unmatched. Looked up from germline, CDR1 is SGHRS and CDR2 is YFSETQ. This CDR3 has 14 amino acids. The CDR3 bases are TGCGCCAGCAGCTTGGAACTAGCGGACAATGAGCAGTTCTTC. Amino acids: CASSLELADNEQFF.

A few counts support this clonotype. The genes are TRBV6-2 or TRBV6-3 and TRBJ1-2, with 7 bases that match TRBD1. Germline V gives CDR1 MNHEY, CDR2 SVGEGT. This CDR3 is built from 15 residues. V was clipped by 6 bases and J by 6 bases; unmatched bases: 13. CDR3 DNA: TGTGCCAGCAGCTACGCACAGACAGGGATCGATGGCTACACCTTC. It specifies CASSYAQTGIDGYTF.

V is TRBV5-1 and J is TRBJ2-5; weak D call: TRBD1 (6 bases). The germline V and J ends were trimmed by 5 bases and 7 bases, with 15 bases remaining between them. The CDR3 consists of 13 residues. Germline lookup yields CDR1 SGHRS and CDR2 YFSETQ. CDR3 nucleotide sequence: TGCGCCAGCAGACCGGACAGCGTGGGGACCCAGTACTTC. Translated: CASRPDSVGTQYF.

This chain links TRBV12-3 or TRBV12-4 with TRBJ1-6; D ambiguous. V was pared by 1 base and J by 5 bases, with 6 bases between. This CDR3 region has 14 residues. The CDR3 sequence: CASSLGVNNSPLHF. As DNA, the CDR3 is TGTGCCAGCAGTTTAGGGGTGAATAATTCACCCCTCCACTTT.

The chain links TRBV15 to TRBJ1-4; 9 nucleotides agree with TRBD1. Unmatched junction bases numbered 10, after V lost 3 bases and J lost 8 bases. Germline V lookup: CDR1 LNHNV, CDR2 YYDKDF (reference sequence). This CDR3 has 16 amino acids. Written as DNA, the CDR3 is TGTGCCACCAGCAGGGACAGGGGTCCCTTGGGCGAAAAACTGTTTTTT. It encodes CATSRDRGPLGEKLFF. Full variable domain (outside the CDR3, taken from reference TRBV15 and TRBJ1-4): DAMVIQNPRYQVTQFGKPVTLSCSQTLNHNVMYWYQQKSSQAPKLLFHYYDKDFNNEADTPDNFQSRRPNTSFCFLDIRSPGLGDTAMYLCATSRDRGPLGEKLFFGSGTQLSVL.

This clonotype turned up a few times. V and J are TRBV3-1 and TRBJ1-2; D is uncertain. Germline assignment: CDR1 LGHDT and CDR2 YNNKEL (reference sequence). Trimming took off 1 base at V and 1 base at J, with 10 bases between the two ends. This CDR3 has 15 residues. The CDR3 bases are TGTGCCAGCAGCCAAGGCGGGTTTGTTAACTATGGCTACACCTTC. Translating it yields CASSQGGFVNYGYTF.

A few counts support this clonotype. The rearrangement links TRBV7-8 to TRBJ2-7; 11 bases fit TRBD2. The V segment lost 9 bases and the J segment 7 bases; nucleotides outside the gene matches: 14. The CDR3 is 15 residues long. Germline CDR1 reads SGHVS; CDR2 reads FQNEAQ. Written as DNA, the CDR3 is TGTGCCAGTAACAGGGGACTAGCGGTATTTAATGAGCAGTACTTC. It is translated as CASNRGLAVFNEQYF.

The V and J genes are TRBV4-2 and TRBJ2-7; the D is unclear. V lost 1 base to trimming and J lost 4 bases, with 14 bases between them. The germline V gene has CDR1 LGHNA and CDR2 YNFKEQ. The CDR3 contains 15 residues. The CDR3 sequence: CASSQGVGNGYEQYF. The CDR3 DNA sequence: TGTGCCAGCAGCCAAGGTGTGGGGAATGGTTACGAGCAGTACTTC.

The sample holds many counts of this clonotype. The rearrangement joins TRBV2 to TRBJ1-5; D not certain. V dropped 7 bases and J dropped 2 bases, with 9 bases sitting between them. The germline CDR1 and CDR2 sequences are SNHLY and FYNNEI. The CDR3 has 13 amino acids. CDR3 in amino acids: CASTDQGNQPQHF. CDR3 nucleotide sequence: TGTGCCAGCACAGACCAAGGCAATCAGCCCCAGCATTTT.

V usage is TRBV29-1 and J usage is TRBJ2-3; 9 bases are a match to TRBD1. V dropped 2 bases and J dropped 5; count of bases not matched to a gene: 14. The CDR3 sequence is 17 residues long. CDR1 is SQVTM and CDR2 is ANQGSEA in the germline V gene. The CDR3 is CSVESGYWGQGLDTQYF. The DNA for the CDR3 is TGCAGCGTTGAATCCGGCTATTGGGGACAGGGATTAGATACGCAGTATTTT.

The V gene is TRBV29-1, the J gene TRBJ1-5; tentatively, D is TRBD1 (6 bases). Trimming cost V 3 bases and J 8 bases, with 17 bases left between them. The CDR3 covers 14 residues. Per the germline V gene, CDR1 is SQVTM and CDR2 is ANQGSEA. The CDR3 region has the DNA TGCAGCGTTGAGCTCTACAGGGCGAAGGAGCCCCAGCATTTT. Its translation is CSVELYRAKEPQHF.

This clonotype was counted ten times or more. The V call is TRBV29-1, the J call TRBJ2-1; the match to TRBD2 covers 8 bases. This CDR3 comprises 14 residues. The junction had 9 bases not matched to a gene; V was cut back by 7 bases and J by 4 bases. Looked up from germline, CDR1 is SQVTM and CDR2 is ANQGSEA. The CDR3 region has the DNA TGCAGCGCCATAGCGGGGAGCTTTTACAATGAGCAGTTCTTC. Its translation: CSAIAGSFYNEQFF.

This clonotype has only a few counts. The chain combines TRBV5-1 with TRBJ1-1; 9 nucleotides align to TRBD1. Trimming cost V 0 bases and J 0 bases; bases outside gene matches: 0. CDR1 and CDR2 (germline): SGHRS, YFSETQ. The CDR3 is 15 amino acids. In DNA form, the CDR3 reads TGCGCCAGCAGCTTGGACAGGGGGCTGAACACTGAAGCTTTCTTT. Its protein is CASSLDRGLNTEAFF.

This clonotype appeared a few times. This chain links TRBV7-9 with TRBJ2-3, with TRBD2 matching over 12 bases. CDR1 is SEHNR and CDR2 is FQNEAQ in the germline V gene (reference sequence). Losses at the gene ends were 8 bases for V and 4 bases for J; bases not matched to a gene: 7. The CDR3 has 15 amino acids. CDR3: CASGRLAGESDTQYF. Here the CDR3 DNA reads TGTGCCAGCGGACGACTAGCGGGAGAGTCAGATACGCAGTATTTT.

This clonotype was picked up a small number of times. The rearrangement joins TRBV5-6 to TRBJ1-5, with D unclear. The CDR3 has 18 residues. Per the germline V gene, CDR1 is SGHDT and CDR2 is YYEEEE. V lost 4 bases to trimming and J lost 0 bases, with 20 bases between them. The CDR3 sequence: CASSTGGRISFSNQPQHF. The CDR3 DNA is TGTGCCAGCAGCACTGGAGGGAGGATCAGTTTTAGCAATCAGCCCCAGCATTTT.

The rearrangement uses TRBV10-3 and TRBJ2-7; TRBD1 or TRBD2 may be the D gene (5 bases each). The V and J ends lost 5 bases and 7 bases respectively, with 12 bases between them. Germline CDR1 is ENHRY and CDR2 is SYGVKD. This CDR3 contains 12 residues. Written as DNA, the CDR3 is TGTGCCATCAGTTTTGGGGGAAGAGAGCAGTACTTC. Protein: CAISFGGREQYF.

The V call is TRBV30, the J call TRBJ2-2; 7 nucleotides agree with TRBD1. Germline V lookup: CDR1 GTSNPN, CDR2 SVGIG (reference sequence). V lost 8 bases, J lost 6 bases, and 12 bases stayed unmatched. This CDR3 comprises 14 residues. The CDR3 region is CALTGPAIAGELFF. The CDR3 DNA is TGTGCCCTGACAGGGCCCGCCATCGCCGGGGAGCTGTTTTTT.